A selection of T cell receptor beta chains follows, all from one sample in a study of blood T cell repertoires in COVID-19. Sequencing used immunoSEQ multiplex PCR; TCRdb keeps in-frame clones, though not all of them. The data show 87,000 or so clones, about 85% seen once. Sequencing input: peripheral blood. All receptors derive from a woman between 65 and 79 years old with acute or convalescent COVID-19. The CDR3 runs from the conserved cysteine through the conserved F or W. The D gene is left open where the match is weak. Expanded clones are given a class, and other clones once, few, many or no size at all.

d_call,j_call,v_call,clone_size,cdr3_aa,cdr3_nt
.,TRBJ2-6,TRBV5-1,.,CASEGASGANVLTF,TGCGCCAGCGAAGGGGCCTCTGGGGCCAACGTCCTGACTTTC
TRBD1,TRBJ1-5,TRBV6-6,once,CASMGQGNNQPQHF,TGTGCCAGCATGGGACAGGGGAACAATCAGCCCCAGCATTTT
TRBD1,TRBJ1-1,TRBV19,.,CVSQATGGLEAFF,TGTGTTTCACAAGCCACAGGGGGACTTGAAGCTTTCTTT
TRBD1,TRBJ1-5,TRBV28,.,CASSLTHLRTGVSLSNQPQHF,TGTGCCAGCAGTTTAACTCACCTCCGGACAGGGGTTTCCCTTAGCAATCAGCCCCAGCATTTT
TRBD1,TRBJ1-6,TRBV6-1,.,CASSEMGTGNNSPLHF,TGTGCCAGCAGCGAAATGGGGACAGGGAATAATTCACCCCTCCACTTT
.,TRBJ1-5,TRBV2,.,CASSPDTDRPQHF,TGTGCCAGCAGTCCGGACACGGATAGGCCCCAGCATTTT
.,TRBJ1-1,TRBV18,.,CASSPRQLEGSTEAFF,TGTGCCAGCTCACCCCGGCAGCTGGAGGGTAGCACTGAAGCTTTCTTT
.,TRBJ1-5,TRBV30,.,CAWSVRQYNQPQHF,TGTGCCTGGAGTGTACGTCAGTACAATCAGCCCCAGCATTTT
.,TRBJ1-5,TRBV5-1,.,CASSSLGQLNQPQHF,TGCGCCAGCAGCTCCCTCGGACAGCTCAATCAGCCCCAGCATTTT
.,TRBJ1-1,TRBV9,once,CASTEGIGVDIEAFF,TGTGCCAGCACGGAGGGAATTGGAGTGGACATTGAAGCTTTCTTT
.,TRBJ1-3,TRBV18,.,CASSVGLSGNTIYF,TGTGCCAGCTCAGTAGGACTCTCCGGAAACACCATATATTTT
.,TRBJ2-7,TRBV19,.,CATQDTVAYEQYF,TGTGCCACCCAGGACACGGTCGCGTACGAGCAGTACTTC
.,TRBJ1-1,TRBV7-8,.,CASSFFSGRTFF,TGTGCCAGCAGCTTTTTCTCCGGGAGGACTTTCTTT
TRBD1,TRBJ1-1,TRBV9,.,CASSVGQGNTEAFF,TGTGCCAGCAGCGTCGGACAGGGGAACACTGAAGCTTTCTTT
TRBD1,TRBJ2-2,TRBV27,.,CASSLHGQGGTGELFF,TGTGCCAGCAGTTTACATGGACAGGGAGGAACCGGGGAGCTGTTTTTT
TRBD2,TRBJ2-2,TRBV9,.,CASSADSGGATGELFF,TGTGCCAGCAGCGCAGATAGCGGGGGGGCCACCGGGGAGCTGTTTTTT
TRBD1,TRBJ1-2,TRBV6-5,.,CAATGTAGGYTF,TGTGCCGCGACAGGGACGGCTGGGGGCTACACCTTC
.,TRBJ2-5,TRBV19,.,CASSIDLARAETQYF,TGTGCCAGTAGTATAGATTTGGCCAGGGCAGAGACCCAGTACTTC
.,TRBJ1-4,TRBV7-8,.,CASSPSSRASELFF,TGTGCCAGCAGCCCCTCTAGTCGAGCTTCCGAACTGTTTTTT
.,TRBJ1-1,TRBV14,once,CASSQVKGVNTEAFF,TGTGCCAGCAGCCAAGTAAAGGGGGTGAACACTGAAGCTTTCTTT